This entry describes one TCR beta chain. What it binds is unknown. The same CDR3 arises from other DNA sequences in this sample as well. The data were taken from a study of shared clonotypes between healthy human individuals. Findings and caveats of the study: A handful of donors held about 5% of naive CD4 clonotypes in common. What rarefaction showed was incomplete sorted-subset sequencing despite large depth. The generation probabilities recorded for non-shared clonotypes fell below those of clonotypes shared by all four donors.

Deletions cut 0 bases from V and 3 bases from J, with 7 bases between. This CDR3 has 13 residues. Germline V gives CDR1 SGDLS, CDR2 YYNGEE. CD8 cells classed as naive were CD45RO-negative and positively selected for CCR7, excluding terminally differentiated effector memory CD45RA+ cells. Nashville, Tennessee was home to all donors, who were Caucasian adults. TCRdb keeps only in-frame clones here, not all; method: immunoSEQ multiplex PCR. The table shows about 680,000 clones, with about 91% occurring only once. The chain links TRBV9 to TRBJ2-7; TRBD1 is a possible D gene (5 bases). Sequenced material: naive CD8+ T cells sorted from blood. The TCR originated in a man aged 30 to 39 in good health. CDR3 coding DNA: TGTGCCAGCAGCGTAGCCCAGGGCTACGAGCAGTACTTC. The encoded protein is CASSVAQGYEQYF. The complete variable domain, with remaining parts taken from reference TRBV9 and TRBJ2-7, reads DSGVTQTPKHLITATGQRVTLRCSPRSGDLSVYWYQQSLDQGLQFLIQYYNGEERAKGNILERFSAQQFPDLHSELNLSSLELGDSALYFCASSVAQGYEQYFGPGTRLTVT.